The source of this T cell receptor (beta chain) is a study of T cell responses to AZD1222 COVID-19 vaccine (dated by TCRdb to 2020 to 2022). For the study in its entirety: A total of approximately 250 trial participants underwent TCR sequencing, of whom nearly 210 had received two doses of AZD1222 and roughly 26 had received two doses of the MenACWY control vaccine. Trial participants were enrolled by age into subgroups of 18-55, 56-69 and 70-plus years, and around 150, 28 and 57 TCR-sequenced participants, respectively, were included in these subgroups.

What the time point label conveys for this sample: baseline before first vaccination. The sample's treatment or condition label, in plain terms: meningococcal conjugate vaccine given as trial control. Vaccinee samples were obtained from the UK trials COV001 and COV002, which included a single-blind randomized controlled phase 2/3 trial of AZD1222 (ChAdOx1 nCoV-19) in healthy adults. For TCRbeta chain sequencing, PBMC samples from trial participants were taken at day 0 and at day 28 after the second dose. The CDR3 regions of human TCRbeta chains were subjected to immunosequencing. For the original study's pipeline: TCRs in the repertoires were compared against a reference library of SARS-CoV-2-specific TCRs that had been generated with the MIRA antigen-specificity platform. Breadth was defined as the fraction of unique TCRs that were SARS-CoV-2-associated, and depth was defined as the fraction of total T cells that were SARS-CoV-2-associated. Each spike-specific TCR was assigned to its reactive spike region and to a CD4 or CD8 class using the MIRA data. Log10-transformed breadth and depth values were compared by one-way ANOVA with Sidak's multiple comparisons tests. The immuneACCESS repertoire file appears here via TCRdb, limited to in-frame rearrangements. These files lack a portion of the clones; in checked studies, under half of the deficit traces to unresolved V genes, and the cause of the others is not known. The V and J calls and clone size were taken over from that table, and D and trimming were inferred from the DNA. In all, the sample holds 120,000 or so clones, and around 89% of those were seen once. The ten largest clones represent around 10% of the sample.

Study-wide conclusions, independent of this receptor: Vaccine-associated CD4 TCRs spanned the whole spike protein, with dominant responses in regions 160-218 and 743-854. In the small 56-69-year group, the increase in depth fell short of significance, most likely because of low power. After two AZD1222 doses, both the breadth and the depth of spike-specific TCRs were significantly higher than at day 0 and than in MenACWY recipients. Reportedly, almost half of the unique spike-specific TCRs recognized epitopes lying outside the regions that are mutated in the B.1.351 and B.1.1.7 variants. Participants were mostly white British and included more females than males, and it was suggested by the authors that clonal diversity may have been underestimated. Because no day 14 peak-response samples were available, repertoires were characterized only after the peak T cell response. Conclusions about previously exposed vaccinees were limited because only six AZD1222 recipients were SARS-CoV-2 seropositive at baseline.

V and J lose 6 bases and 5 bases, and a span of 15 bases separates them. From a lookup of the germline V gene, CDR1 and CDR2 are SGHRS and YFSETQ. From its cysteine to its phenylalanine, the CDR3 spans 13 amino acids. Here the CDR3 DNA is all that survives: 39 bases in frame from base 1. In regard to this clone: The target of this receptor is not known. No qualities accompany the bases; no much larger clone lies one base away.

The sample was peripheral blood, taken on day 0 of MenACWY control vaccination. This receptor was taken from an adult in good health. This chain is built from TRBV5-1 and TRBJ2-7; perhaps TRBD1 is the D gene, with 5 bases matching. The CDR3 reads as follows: CASTGPVVDEQYF. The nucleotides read TGCGCCAGCACAGGGCCCGTCGTTGACGAGCAGTACTTC.